Sequencing of this TCR beta chain was carried out in a study of blood T cell repertoires in COVID-19. Across the whole study: Resolution of symptoms, clearance, or two negative PCRs was present in recovered Cohort 3 donors.

The ends were cut back, 2 bases at V and 5 bases at J, with 13 bases in the middle. Germline CDR1 reads SNHLY; CDR2 reads FYNNEI. CDR3 size: 15 residues. Per the authors' pipeline: Reference gene primer amplification gave estimated nucleated cell counts. Here immunoSEQ multiplex PCR was the method, and the copy in TCRdb shows in-frame clones only, minus some. From that table come the V and J calls and clone size; the DNA was used to work out D and trimming. The sample lists about 210,000 clones, 85% to 90% occurring once. All enrollees were about 18 to 89 years old and from about 25 US areas. Each participant's cohort was designated according to participant-reported clinical history.

The genes are TRBV2 and TRBJ1-5, with D maybe TRBD1 (6 bases). The sample was PBMCs or T cells enriched from blood (not recorded which). The sequence derives from a woman aged 40 to 50 in a cohort exposed to, infected with or recovered from COVID-19 (not recorded which). The CDR3 here is CASSELGGADQPQHF. The CDR3 bases are TGTGCCAGCAGTGAATTAGGGGGGGCAGATCAGCCCCAGCATTTT.